A single sample is the source of the 31 T cell receptor beta chains below, sequenced in a study of blood T cell repertoires in COVID-19. TCRdb's table, derived via immunoSEQ multiplex PCR, lists solely in-frame clones and lacks some. The repertoire holds approximately 250,000 clones, with about 82% as singletons. The sequenced sample was peripheral blood. The receptors were gathered from an older woman with active or convalescent COVID-19.

CDR3 residues: CASSRPIRREATEAFF. The CDR3 DNA reads TGTGCCAGCAGCCGCCCGATTCGCAGGGAGGCCACTGAAGCTTTCTTT. This rearrangement joins TRBV6-2 or TRBV6-3 to TRBJ1-1; TRBD1 might be the D (5 bases). Germline V CDR1 and CDR2: MNHEY, SVGEGT. Trimming took 6 bases from V and 4 from J, leaving 21 bases between them. The CDR3 totals 16 residues.

The chain recombines TRBV5-5 with TRBJ2-6; 10 bases are a match to TRBD1. This CDR3 is 19 amino acids long. Germline lookup yields CDR1 SGHKS and CDR2 YYEKEE (reference sequence). The V and J ends lost 7 bases and 2 bases, in that order; junction bases with no gene match: 15. The CDR3 nucleotides are TGTGCCAGCGCTCGAACTCCGGGACAGGGGACGGCTGGGGCCAACGTCCTGACTTTC. Translating it yields CASARTPGQGTAGANVLTF.

This clone appeared a single time. The chain couples TRBV5-1 to TRBJ2-3, with D hard to call. Germline V gene sequence: CDR1 SGHRS, CDR2 YFSETQ. CDR3 size: 16 residues. The V end lost 4 bases, the J end lost 0 bases, and 15 bases lay between the germline ends. This CDR3 reads CASSPPVSSSTDTQYF. The CDR3 nucleotides are TGCGCCAGCAGCCCGCCTGTGAGCTCTAGCACAGATACGCAGTATTTT.

The chain has TRBV12-3 or TRBV12-4 and TRBJ2-2; D not certain. Deletions cut 3 bases from V and 6 bases from J, with 5 bases between. The CDR3 length is 12 residues. CDR3 region: CASSFESGELFF. The CDR3 DNA reads as TGTGCCAGCAGTTTCGAGTCCGGGGAGCTGTTTTTT.

This chain uses TRBV9 with TRBJ2-3, with TRBD2 matching over 7 bases. The CDR3 runs to 15 residues. V lost 4 bases and J lost 2; bases outside the gene matches: 7. The germline CDR1 and CDR2 sequences are SGDLS and YYNGEE. The CDR3 sequence: CASSLGGDYTDTQYF. The CDR3 DNA follows: TGTGCCAGCAGCCTTGGTGGGGACTACACAGATACGCAGTATTTT.

V and J are TRBV28 and TRBJ1-2; possible D gene TRBD1, 6 bases. In germline, CDR1 is MDHEN, CDR2 SYDVKM. This CDR3 spans 15 amino acids. V shed 5 bases and J shed 3 bases, with 16 bases lying between them. CDR3 DNA sequence: TGTGCCAGCAGTCCCCGACAGGTAGACCACTATGGCTACACCTTC. This gives the protein CASSPRQVDHYGYTF.

This clone was counted a single time. This chain links TRBV7-3 with TRBJ2-3; weak D call: TRBD2 (6 bases). In germline, CDR1 is SGHTA, CDR2 FQGTGA. The length of the CDR3 is 13 residues. Deletions cut 6 bases from V and 4 bases from J, with 11 bases between. The CDR3, as DNA: TGTGCCAGCAGTCCACTAGCTTCAGATACGCAGTATTTT. Its translation: CASSPLASDTQYF.

This clone has just one count. This chain links TRBV6-5 with TRBJ1-1; D is undetermined. Trimming removed 1 base at V and 1 base at J, with 7 bases between. CDR3 length equals 14 residues. CDR1 and CDR2 (germline): MNHEY, SVGAGI. The CDR3 protein is CASSYWSGNTEAFF. CDR3 sequence (DNA): TGTGCCAGCAGTTACTGGTCCGGGAACACTGAAGCTTTCTTT.

The V call is TRBV19, the J call TRBJ1-1; D remains unclear. The CDR3 is 15 residues long. Trimming pared 0 bases from V and 6 bases from J, leaving 14 bases between. Germline V gives CDR1 LNHDA, CDR2 SQIVND (reference sequence). The CDR3, as DNA: TGTGCCAGTAGTATAGAGGGAGCCGGGAGGGCTGAAGCTTTCTTT. Its translation is CASSIEGAGRAEAFF.

V is TRBV5-6 and J is TRBJ1-2, with TRBD1 identical over 7 bases. The CDR3 consists of 14 residues. Germline trimming cut 0 bases from V and 4 bases from J; bases unmatched to any gene: 3. CDR1 and CDR2 (germline): SGHDT, YYEEEE. The CDR3 DNA sequence: TGTGCCAGCAGCTTGGTCCAGGGGGGCTATGGCTACACCTTC. This sequence encodes CASSLVQGGYGYTF.

The table lists this clone with a few counts. This chain uses TRBV29-1 with TRBJ1-5; a weak D match, TRBD1 (6 bases). Per germline, CDR1 SQVTM and CDR2 ANQGSEA. The CDR3 is 13 amino acids. Trimming shortened V by 7 bases and J by 6 bases, and 16 bases separated the two germline ends. The CDR3 DNA reads as TGCAGCGCCAAGGCTGGGGGCGGTCAGCCCCAGCATTTT. Residues: CSAKAGGGQPQHF.

The chain is built from TRBV10-3 and TRBJ2-1, with 8 bases identical to TRBD1. The CDR3 is 13 residues long. The V gene's germline CDR1 is ENHRY and CDR2 SYGVKD. After removal of 6 bases from V and 4 bases from J, the junction contained 2 bases not matched to a gene. This chain's CDR3 is CAIRTGEYNEQFF. The CDR3 coding sequence is TGTGCCATCAGGACAGGGGAATACAATGAGCAGTTCTTC.

The chain carries TRBV4-2 and TRBJ2-3; 8 positions match TRBD2. Trimming cost V 0 bases and J 3 bases; bases outside gene matches: 14. This CDR3 is 19 amino acids long. Germline V CDR1 and CDR2: LGHNA, YNFKEQ. The CDR3 region has the DNA TGTGCCAGCAGCCAAGATGCGAGCGGGGGCCGCCTACCTACAGATACGCAGTATTTT. It codes for CASSQDASGGRLPTDTQYF.

This clone appeared once. This chain joins TRBV3-1 (or the pseudogene TRBV3-2) and TRBJ2-2; 9 bases match TRBD2. This CDR3 has 19 amino acids. Trimming at V came to 1 base and at J to 5 bases, leaving 14 bases not matched to a gene. Germline values: CDR1 LGHDT, CDR2 YNNKEL (reference sequence). CDR3 in amino acids: CASSQVALAGTRRTGELFF. CDR3 bases: TGTGCCAGCAGCCAAGTAGCCCTAGCGGGAACCAGAAGGACCGGGGAGCTGTTTTTT.

This clone was found once. The chain joins TRBV18 to TRBJ2-1; TRBD2 matches 7 bases. Germline trimming cut 1 base from V and 4 bases from J; bases unmatched to any gene: 4. The V gene's germline CDR1 is KGHSH and CDR2 LQKENI. CDR3 length: 15 residues. The DNA for the CDR3 is TGTGCCAGCTCACCACTAAGCGGGGATTACAATGAGCAGTTCTTC. It encodes CASSPLSGDYNEQFF.

The chain has TRBV3-1 (or the pseudogene TRBV3-2) and TRBJ2-1; D not resolved. Trimming cost V 1 base and J 8 bases, with 6 bases left between them. The CDR3 totals 12 residues. Germline V gives CDR1 LGHDT, CDR2 YNNKEL (reference sequence). DNA of the CDR3: TGTGCCAGCAGCCAAGTACTGGATGAGCAGTTCTTC. Its protein is CASSQVLDEQFF.

This rearrangement joins TRBV16 to TRBJ1-3, with D unclear. Germline V CDR1 and CDR2: KGHSY, FQNENV. V was cut by 4 bases and J by 2 bases, with 15 bases left in between. The CDR3 covers 16 residues. CDR3 nucleotides: TGTGCCAGCAGCCCCGGATTGAGGGAAACTGGAAACACCATATATTTT. Amino acids: CASSPGLRETGNTIYF.

The chain uses TRBV3-1 (or the pseudogene TRBV3-2) and TRBJ1-5; 7 bases align to TRBD1. The germline gives CDR1 LGHDT, CDR2 YNNKEL (reference sequence). Trimming at V came to 5 bases and at J to 5 bases, leaving 3 bases not matched to a gene. The length of the CDR3 is 13 residues. CDR3 in DNA: TGTGCCAGCAGCTGGGACAGCTATCAGCCCCAGCATTTT. Its protein is CASSWDSYQPQHF.

This clone was observed a single time. The genes are TRBV5-6 and TRBJ2-1, with 14 bases matching TRBD2. Losses at the gene ends were 4 bases for V and 15 bases for J; bases not matched to a gene: 12. In germline, CDR1 is SGHDT, CDR2 YYEEEE. The CDR3 is 15 residues long. In nucleotides, the CDR3 is TGTGCCAGCAGCCCGACTAGCGGGGGGGCGGCGGGAAGGTTCTTC. Residues: CASSPTSGGAAGRFF.

The rearrangement uses TRBV11-3 and TRBJ2-7; TRBD1 matches at 7 bases. Germline loops: CDR1 SGHNT, CDR2 YENEEA. V lost 6 bases, J lost 6 bases, and 11 bases stayed unmatched. The CDR3 contains 14 residues. CDR3 nucleotides: TGTGCCAGCAGGTGGGACAGAAATTCGGTCGAGCAGTACTTC. It codes for CASRWDRNSVEQYF.

This clone was seen only once. The rearrangement joins TRBV5-1 to TRBJ2-7; D remains ambiguous. With 3 bases removed from V and 0 bases from J, the gap between germline ends came to 16 bases. Per germline, CDR1 SGHRS and CDR2 YFSETQ. This CDR3 is 16 amino acids long. Written as DNA, the CDR3 is TGCGCCAGCAGCTCCCTCGGCGGATCTAGCTCCTACGAGCAGTACTTC. Its protein is CASSSLGGSSSYEQYF.

The chain uses TRBV19 and TRBJ2-3; TRBD1 is a possible D gene (6 bases). The CDR3 runs to 15 residues. Germline lookup yields CDR1 LNHDA and CDR2 SQIVND (reference sequence). V lost 5 bases and J 0 bases, leaving 12 bases between the germline ends. The CDR3 here is CASSSTTGSTDTQYF. The CDR3 DNA is TGTGCCAGTAGTTCGACGACAGGTAGCACAGATACGCAGTATTTT.

V usage is TRBV7-2 and J usage is TRBJ1-5; 9 nucleotides agree with TRBD1. This CDR3 contains 15 residues. The germline V gene has CDR1 SGHTA and CDR2 FQGNSA. J gave up 6 bases and V 3 bases, and 6 bases lay outside the gene matches. CDR3 amino acids: CASSFRTGVGQPQHF. For the CDR3, the DNA is TGTGCCAGCAGCTTCCGGACAGGGGTGGGTCAGCCCCAGCATTTT.

This clone was seen a handful of times. The chain uses TRBV29-1 and TRBJ2-2; 8 bases fit TRBD1. Unmatched junction bases numbered 6, after V lost 4 bases and J lost 5 bases. This CDR3 comprises 14 residues. Per the germline V gene, CDR1 is SQVTM and CDR2 is ANQGSEA. CDR3 nucleotide sequence: TGCAGCGTTGGCAGGACAGGGCCGACCGGGGAGCTGTTTTTT. Translation gives CSVGRTGPTGELFF.

This chain's CDR3 is CASSEAGDMNTEAFF. CDR3 bases: TGTGCCAGCAGTGAAGCGGGAGACATGAACACTGAAGCTTTCTTT. The chain employs TRBV25-1 and TRBJ1-1; D ambiguous. Germline lookup yields CDR1 MGHDK and CDR2 SYGVNS. Trimming left V 2 bases short and J 0 bases short, with 10 bases between. The CDR3 totals 15 residues. Filled out from reference TRBV25-1 and TRBJ1-1, the complete variable domain reads EADIYQTPRYLVIGTGKKITLECSQTMGHDKMYWYQQDPGMELHLIHYSYGVNSTEKGDLSSESTVSRIRTEHFPLTLESARPSHTSQYLCASSEAGDMNTEAFFGQGTRLTVV.

The rearrangement uses TRBV19 and TRBJ1-2, with D unresolved. The CDR3 is made up of 10 amino acids. From germline, CDR1 is LNHDA and CDR2 SQIVND (reference sequence). The V and J ends lost 3 bases and 6 bases respectively, with 2 bases between them. The CDR3 is CASSINGYTF. CDR3 DNA: TGTGCCAGTAGTATTAATGGCTACACCTTC. The entire variable domain, with the rest obtained from reference TRBV19 and TRBJ1-2, is as follows: DGGITQSPKYLFRKEGQNVTLSCEQNLNHDAMYWYRQDPGQGLRLIYYSQIVNDFQKGDIAEGYSVSREKKESFPLTVTSAQKNPTAFYLCASSINGYTFGSGTRLTVV.

CDR3 sequence reads: CASSLPGSGQPQHF. The DNA for the CDR3 is TGTGCCAGCAGTCTCCCGGGGTCTGGACAGCCCCAGCATTTT. V gene TRBV27 combines with J gene TRBJ1-5; D call uncertain. The germline V gene encodes CDR1 MNHEY and CDR2 SMNVEV (reference sequence). This CDR3 region has 14 residues. Trimming took 5 bases from V and 7 from J, leaving 15 bases between them.

The chain employs TRBV10-2 and TRBJ2-3; D remains unclear. Germline CDR1 WSHSY, CDR2 SAAADI. Deletions cut 4 bases from V and 4 bases from J, with 9 bases between. The CDR3 runs 13 residues. The CDR3 spells CASSGGLADTQYF. The CDR3, as DNA: TGCGCCAGCAGTGGAGGTTTGGCAGATACGCAGTATTTT.

The chain has TRBV4-1 and TRBJ1-2; 9 nucleotides agree with TRBD1. The J segment lost 8 bases and the V segment lost 4 bases, leaving 8 bases of the junction unmatched. The CDR3 has 14 residues. Germline CDR1 and CDR2: MGHRA and YSYEKL. The CDR3 reads CASSPRDRVEGYTF. DNA of the CDR3: TGCGCCAGCAGCCCAAGGGACAGGGTAGAGGGCTACACCTTC.

The sample holds one count of this clone. V is TRBV18 and J is TRBJ2-4; 10 nucleotides agree with TRBD2. Germline lookup yields CDR1 KGHSH and CDR2 LQKENI. CDR3 length: 20 residues. With V trimmed by 3 bases and J by 0 bases, 14 bases remained unmatched. The CDR3 region is CASSPAPSGGPTRAKNIQYF. Here the CDR3 DNA reads TGTGCCAGCTCACCCGCCCCTAGCGGGGGACCCACAAGAGCCAAAAACATTCAGTACTTC.

This clone has only one observation. The chain is built from TRBV5-5 and TRBJ2-5, with 7 nucleotides matching TRBD2. The germline CDR1 and CDR2 sequences are SGHKS and YYEKEE (reference sequence). The V segment lost 2 bases and the J segment 4 bases; nucleotides outside the gene matches: 8. The CDR3 is 15 amino acids. CDR3: CASSFSRERAETQYF. CDR3 in DNA: TGTGCCAGCAGCTTTTCGCGGGAGAGAGCAGAGACCCAGTACTTC.